A selection of T cell receptor beta chains follows, all from one sample in a study of T cell responses to AZD1222 COVID-19 vaccine. Sequencing used immunoSEQ multiplex PCR; TCRdb keeps in-frame clones, though not all of them. The table includes 110,000 to 150,000 clones, roughly 92% detected once. The material was peripheral blood, obtained on day 0 of AZD1222 vaccination. These receptors came from an adult in good health. Both conserved end residues are part of each CDR3. D genes are given only for firm matches. Clone size is shown for a subset of rows, as once, few, many or a class of expanded clone.

abundance | j_gene | d_gene | v_gene | len | CDR3aa | CDR3nt
. | TRBJ1-2 | TRBD1 | TRBV2 | 13 | CASLQGASYGYTF | TGTGCCAGCCTACAGGGGGCGAGCTATGGCTACACCTTC
. | TRBJ2-5 | . | TRBV19 | 15 | CASSIGPGGKETQYF | TGTGCCAGTAGTATAGGCCCAGGGGGGAAAGAGACCCAGTACTTC
once | TRBJ1-4 | . | TRBV7-9 | 19 | CASSPETGTAPSTNEKLFF | TGTGCCAGCAGCCCGGAAACCGGGACGGCTCCTTCAACTAATGAAAAACTGTTTTTT
. | TRBJ2-7 | . | TRBV5-1 | 13 | CASSGQNSYEQYF | TGCGCCAGCAGCGGACAGAACTCCTACGAGCAGTACTTC
. | TRBJ1-2 | TRBD1 | TRBV7-2 | 17 | CASSLGGSQGAVGGYTF | TGTGCCAGCAGCCTAGGAGGGTCGCAGGGGGCCGTTGGCGGCTACACCTTC
. | TRBJ2-1 | TRBD1 | TRBV5-1 | 14 | CASSRDSSYNEQFF | TGCGCCAGCAGCAGGGACAGCTCCTACAATGAGCAGTTCTTC
. | TRBJ1-5 | . | TRBV5-8 | 17 | CASSHPQGSPHNQPQHF | TGTGCCAGCAGCCATCCCCAGGGATCCCCACACAATCAGCCCCAGCATTTT
. | TRBJ2-3 | . | TRBV30 | 12 | CASEEGSDTQYF | TGTGCCTCCGAAGAGGGTTCAGATACGCAGTATTTT
few | TRBJ2-5 | . | TRBV5-4 | 12 | CASSLDQETQYF | TGTGCCAGCAGCTTGGACCAAGAGACCCAGTACTTC
. | TRBJ1-5 | . | TRBV19 | 14 | CASSLRGGNQPQHF | TGTGCCAGTTCCCTCCGGGGGGGCAATCAGCCCCAGCATTTT